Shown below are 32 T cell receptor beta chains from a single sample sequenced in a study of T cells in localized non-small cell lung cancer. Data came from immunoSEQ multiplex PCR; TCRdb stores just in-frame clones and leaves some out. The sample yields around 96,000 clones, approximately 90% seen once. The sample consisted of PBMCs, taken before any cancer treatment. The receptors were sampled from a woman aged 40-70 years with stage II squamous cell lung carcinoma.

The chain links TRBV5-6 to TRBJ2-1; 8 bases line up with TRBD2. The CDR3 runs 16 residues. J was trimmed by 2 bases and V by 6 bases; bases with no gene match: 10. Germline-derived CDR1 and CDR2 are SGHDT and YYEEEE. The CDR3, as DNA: TGTGCCAGCATCAAAAGCGGGAGAGGACCCTACAATGAGCAGTTCTTC. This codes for CASIKSGRGPYNEQFF.

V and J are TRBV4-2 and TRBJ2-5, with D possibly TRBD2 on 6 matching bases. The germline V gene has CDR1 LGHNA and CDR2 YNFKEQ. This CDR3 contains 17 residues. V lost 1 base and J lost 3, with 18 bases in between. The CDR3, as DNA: TGTGCCAGCAGCCAAGGAGGTAGAGGGACTTCTAAAGAGACCCAGTACTTC. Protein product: CASSQGGRGTSKETQYF.

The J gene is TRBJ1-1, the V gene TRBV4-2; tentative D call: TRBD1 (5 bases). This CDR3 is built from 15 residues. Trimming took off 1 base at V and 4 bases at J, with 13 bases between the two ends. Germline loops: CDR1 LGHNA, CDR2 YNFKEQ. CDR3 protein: CASSQGARGTTEAFF. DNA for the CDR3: TGTGCCAGCAGCCAAGGGGCGAGGGGAACCACTGAAGCTTTCTTT.

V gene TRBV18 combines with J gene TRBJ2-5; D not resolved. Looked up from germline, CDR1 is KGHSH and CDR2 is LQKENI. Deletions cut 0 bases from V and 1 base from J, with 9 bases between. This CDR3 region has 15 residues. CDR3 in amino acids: CASSPPEQLQETQYF. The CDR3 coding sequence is TGTGCCAGCTCACCACCGGAACAGCTCCAAGAGACCCAGTACTTC.

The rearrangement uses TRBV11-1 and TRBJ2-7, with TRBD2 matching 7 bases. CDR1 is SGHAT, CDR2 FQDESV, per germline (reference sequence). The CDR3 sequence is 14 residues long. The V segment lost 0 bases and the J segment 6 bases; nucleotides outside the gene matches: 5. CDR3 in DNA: TGTGCCAGCAGCTTAGCGGGAGGGCCCGGCGAGCAGTACTTC. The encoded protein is CASSLAGGPGEQYF.

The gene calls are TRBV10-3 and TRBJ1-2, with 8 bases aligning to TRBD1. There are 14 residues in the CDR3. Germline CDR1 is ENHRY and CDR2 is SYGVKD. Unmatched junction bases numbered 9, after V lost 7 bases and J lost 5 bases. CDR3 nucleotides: TGTGCCATCACCTCAGGACAGGGCTTTTATGGCTACACCTTC. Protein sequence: CAITSGQGFYGYTF.

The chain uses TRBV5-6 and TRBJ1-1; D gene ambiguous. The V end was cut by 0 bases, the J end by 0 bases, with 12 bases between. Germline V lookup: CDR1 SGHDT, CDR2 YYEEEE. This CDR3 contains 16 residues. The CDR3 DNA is TGTGCCAGCAGCTTGGGACTTCCCCCAATGAACACTGAAGCTTTCTTT. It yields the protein CASSLGLPPMNTEAFF.

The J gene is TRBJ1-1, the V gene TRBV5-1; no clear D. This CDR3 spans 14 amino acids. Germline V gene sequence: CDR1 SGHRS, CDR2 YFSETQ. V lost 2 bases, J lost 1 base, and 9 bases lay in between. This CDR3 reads CASSFRTANTEAFF. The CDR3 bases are TGCGCCAGCAGCTTCCGAACAGCGAACACTGAAGCTTTCTTT. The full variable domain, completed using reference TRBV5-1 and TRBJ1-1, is KAGVTQTPRYLIKTRGQQVTLSCSPISGHRSVSWYQQTPGQGLQFLFEYFSETQRNKGNFPGRFSGRQFSNSRSEMNVSTLELGDSALYLCASSFRTANTEAFFGQGTRLTVV.

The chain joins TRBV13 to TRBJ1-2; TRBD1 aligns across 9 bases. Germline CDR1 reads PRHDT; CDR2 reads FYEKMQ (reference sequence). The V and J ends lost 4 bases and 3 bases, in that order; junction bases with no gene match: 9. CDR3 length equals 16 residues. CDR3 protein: CASSSLTGGVDYGYTF. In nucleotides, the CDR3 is TGTGCCAGCAGCTCGTTGACAGGGGGAGTCGACTATGGCTACACCTTC.

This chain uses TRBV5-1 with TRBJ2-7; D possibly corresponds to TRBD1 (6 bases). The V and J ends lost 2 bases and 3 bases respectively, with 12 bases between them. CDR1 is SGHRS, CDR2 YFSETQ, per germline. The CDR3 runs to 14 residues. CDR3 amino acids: CASSFETGVYEQYF. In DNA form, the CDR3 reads TGCGCCAGCAGCTTTGAGACAGGTGTCTACGAGCAGTACTTC.

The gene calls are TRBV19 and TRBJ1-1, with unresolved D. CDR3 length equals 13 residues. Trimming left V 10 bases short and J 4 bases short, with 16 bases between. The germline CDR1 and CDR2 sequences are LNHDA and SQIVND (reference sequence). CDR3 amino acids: CATARAEGTEAFF. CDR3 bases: TGTGCCACCGCCCGTGCCGAGGGCACTGAAGCTTTCTTT.

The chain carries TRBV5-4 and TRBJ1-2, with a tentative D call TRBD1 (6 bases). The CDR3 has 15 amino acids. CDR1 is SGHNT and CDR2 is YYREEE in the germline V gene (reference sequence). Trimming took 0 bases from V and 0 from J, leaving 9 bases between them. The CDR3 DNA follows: TGTGCCAGCAGCTTGGGGACAGCCACTAACTATGGCTACACCTTC. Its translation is CASSLGTATNYGYTF.

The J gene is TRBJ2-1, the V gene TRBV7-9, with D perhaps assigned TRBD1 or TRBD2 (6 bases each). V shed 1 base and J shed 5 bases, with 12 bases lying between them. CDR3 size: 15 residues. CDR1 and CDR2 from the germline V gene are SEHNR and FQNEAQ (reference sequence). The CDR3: CASSLVGGRNNEQFF. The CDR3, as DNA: TGTGCCAGCAGCTTAGTGGGGGGCCGGAACAATGAGCAGTTCTTC.

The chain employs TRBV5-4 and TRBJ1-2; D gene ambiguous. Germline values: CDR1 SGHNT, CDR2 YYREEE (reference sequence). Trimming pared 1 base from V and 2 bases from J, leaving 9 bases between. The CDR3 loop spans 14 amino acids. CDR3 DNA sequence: TGTGCCAGCAGCTTGTCATCGGGGAACTATGGCTACACCTTC. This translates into CASSLSSGNYGYTF.

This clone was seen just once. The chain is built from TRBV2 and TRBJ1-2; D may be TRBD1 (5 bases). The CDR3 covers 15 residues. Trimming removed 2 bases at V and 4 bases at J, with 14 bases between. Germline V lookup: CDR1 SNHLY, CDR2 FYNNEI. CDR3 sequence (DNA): TGTGCCAGCAGTGAAAATTTTAGGGGAACCTATGGCTACACCTTC. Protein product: CASSENFRGTYGYTF.

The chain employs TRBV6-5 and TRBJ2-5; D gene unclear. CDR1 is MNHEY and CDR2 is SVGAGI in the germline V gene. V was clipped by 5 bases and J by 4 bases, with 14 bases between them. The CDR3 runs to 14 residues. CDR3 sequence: CASSLRMGLETQYF. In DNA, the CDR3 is TGTGCCAGCAGTCTACGGATGGGATTAGAGACCCAGTACTTC.

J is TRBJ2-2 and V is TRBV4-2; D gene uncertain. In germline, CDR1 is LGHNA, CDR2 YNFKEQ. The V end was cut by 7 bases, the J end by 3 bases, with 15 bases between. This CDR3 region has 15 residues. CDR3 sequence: CASTYQDADTGELFF. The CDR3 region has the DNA TGTGCCAGCACCTATCAAGACGCGGACACCGGGGAGCTGTTTTTT.

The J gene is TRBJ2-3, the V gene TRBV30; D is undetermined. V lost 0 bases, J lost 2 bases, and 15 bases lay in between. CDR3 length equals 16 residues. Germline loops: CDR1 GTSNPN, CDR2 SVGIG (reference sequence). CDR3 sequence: CAWSVRQLCSTDTQYF. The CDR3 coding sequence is TGTGCCTGGAGTGTGAGGCAGCTTTGTTCCACAGATACGCAGTATTTT.

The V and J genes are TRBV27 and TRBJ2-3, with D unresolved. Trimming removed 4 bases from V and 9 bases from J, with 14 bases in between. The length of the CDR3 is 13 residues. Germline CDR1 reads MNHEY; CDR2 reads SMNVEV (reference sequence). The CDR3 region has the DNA TGTGCCAGCAGTTCGCTAGGGCCGGTCACGCAGTATTTT. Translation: CASSSLGPVTQYF.

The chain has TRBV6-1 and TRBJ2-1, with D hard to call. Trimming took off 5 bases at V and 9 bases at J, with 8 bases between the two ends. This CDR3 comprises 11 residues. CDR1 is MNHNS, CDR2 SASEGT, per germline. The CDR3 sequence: CASSPLLEQFF. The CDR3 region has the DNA TGTGCCAGCAGTCCTCTCCTTGAGCAGTTCTTC.

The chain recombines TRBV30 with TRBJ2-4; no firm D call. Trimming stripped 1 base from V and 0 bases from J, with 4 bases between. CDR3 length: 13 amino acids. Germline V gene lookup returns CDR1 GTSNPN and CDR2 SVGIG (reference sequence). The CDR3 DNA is TGTGCCTGGAGTGGGGCAGCCAAAAACATTCAGTACTTC. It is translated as CAWSGAAKNIQYF. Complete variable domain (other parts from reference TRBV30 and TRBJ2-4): SQTIHQWPATLVQPVGSPLSLECTVEGTSNPNLYWYRQAAGRGLQLLFYSVGIGQISSEVPQNLSASRPQDRQFILSSKKLLLSDSGFYLCAWSGAAKNIQYFGAGTRLSVL.

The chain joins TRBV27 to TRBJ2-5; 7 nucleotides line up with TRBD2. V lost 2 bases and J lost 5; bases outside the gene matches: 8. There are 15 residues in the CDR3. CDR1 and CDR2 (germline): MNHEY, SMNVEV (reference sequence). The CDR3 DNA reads TGTGCCAGCAGTTTACAGGCGGGAGTAGCGGAGACCCAGTACTTC. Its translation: CASSLQAGVAETQYF.

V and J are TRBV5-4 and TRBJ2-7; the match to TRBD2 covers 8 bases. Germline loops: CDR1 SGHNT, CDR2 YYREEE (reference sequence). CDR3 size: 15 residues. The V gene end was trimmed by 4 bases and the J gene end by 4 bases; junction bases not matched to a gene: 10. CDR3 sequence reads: CASSLRGGALYEQYF. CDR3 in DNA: TGTGCCAGCAGCCTCCGGGGGGGGGCCCTATACGAGCAGTACTTC.

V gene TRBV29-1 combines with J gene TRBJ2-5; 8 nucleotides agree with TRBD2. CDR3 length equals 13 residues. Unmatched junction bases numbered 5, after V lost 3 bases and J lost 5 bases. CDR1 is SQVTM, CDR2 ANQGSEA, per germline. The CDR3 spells CSVDNGRGETQYF. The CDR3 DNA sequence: TGCAGCGTTGATAACGGGAGGGGGGAGACCCAGTACTTC.

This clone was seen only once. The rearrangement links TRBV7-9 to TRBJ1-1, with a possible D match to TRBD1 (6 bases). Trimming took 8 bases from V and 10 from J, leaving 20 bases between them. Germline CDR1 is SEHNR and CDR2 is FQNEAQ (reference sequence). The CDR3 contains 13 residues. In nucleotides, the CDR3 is TGTGCCAGCCATCCCGGGACATCCGGCGGAGCTTTCTTT. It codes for CASHPGTSGGAFF.

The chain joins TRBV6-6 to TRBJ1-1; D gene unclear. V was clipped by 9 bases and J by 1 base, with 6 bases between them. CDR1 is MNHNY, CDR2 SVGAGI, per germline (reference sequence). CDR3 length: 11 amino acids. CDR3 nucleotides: TGTGCCAGTGGCAGGAACACTGAAGCTTTCTTT. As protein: CASGRNTEAFF.

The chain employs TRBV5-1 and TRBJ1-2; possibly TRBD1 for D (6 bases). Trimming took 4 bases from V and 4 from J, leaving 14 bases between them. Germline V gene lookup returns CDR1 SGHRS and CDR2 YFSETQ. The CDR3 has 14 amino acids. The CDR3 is CASSLGQSFYGYTF. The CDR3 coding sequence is TGCGCCAGCAGCCTCGGACAGTCCTTCTATGGCTACACCTTC.

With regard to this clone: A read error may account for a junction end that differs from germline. CDR3 sequence: CASSFDSQETQYF. The CDR3 bases are TGTGCTAGCAGCTTCGACTCGCAAGAGACCCAGTACTTC. This rearrangement joins TRBV7-7 to TRBJ2-5; D remains ambiguous. CDR1 SSHAT and CDR2 FNYEAQ come from the germline V gene (reference sequence). The CDR3 length is 13 residues.

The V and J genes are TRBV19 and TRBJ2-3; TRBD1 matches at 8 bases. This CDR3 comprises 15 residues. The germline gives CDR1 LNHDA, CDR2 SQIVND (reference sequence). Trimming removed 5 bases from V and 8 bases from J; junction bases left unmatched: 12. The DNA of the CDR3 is TGTGCCAGTAGTCCCCCGGGACAGGCCTCCCGTACGCAGTATTTT. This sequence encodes CASSPPGQASRTQYF. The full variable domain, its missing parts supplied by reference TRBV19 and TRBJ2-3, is DGGITQSPKYLFRKEGQNVTLSCEQNLNHDAMYWYRQDPGQGLRLIYYSQIVNDFQKGDIAEGYSVSREKKESFPLTVTSAQKNPTAFYLCASSPPGQASRTQYFGPGTRLTVL.

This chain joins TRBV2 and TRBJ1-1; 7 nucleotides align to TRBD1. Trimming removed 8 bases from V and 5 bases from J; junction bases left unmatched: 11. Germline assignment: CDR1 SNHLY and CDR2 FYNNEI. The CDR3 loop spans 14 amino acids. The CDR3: CASGETGRRTEAFF. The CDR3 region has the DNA TGTGCCAGCGGGGAGACAGGGAGGCGGACTGAAGCTTTCTTT.

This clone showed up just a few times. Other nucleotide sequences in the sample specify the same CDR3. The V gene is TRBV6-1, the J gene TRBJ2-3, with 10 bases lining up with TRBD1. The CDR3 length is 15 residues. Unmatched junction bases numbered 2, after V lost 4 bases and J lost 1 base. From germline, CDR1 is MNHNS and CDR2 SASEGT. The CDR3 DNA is TGTGCCAGCAGTGGGGGACAGGGGCGCACAGATACGCAGTATTTT. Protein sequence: CASSGGQGRTDTQYF.

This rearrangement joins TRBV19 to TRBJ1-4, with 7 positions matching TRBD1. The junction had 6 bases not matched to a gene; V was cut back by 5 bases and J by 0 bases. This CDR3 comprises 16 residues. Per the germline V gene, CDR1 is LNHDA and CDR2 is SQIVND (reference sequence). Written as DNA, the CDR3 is TGTGCCAGTAGTGGGGGACAGCCTGCAACTAATGAAAAACTGTTTTTT. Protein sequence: CASSGGQPATNEKLFF.